These 25 T cell receptor beta chains share one sample of origin, sequenced in a study of spatial heterogeneity in lung cancer. Time point: sample taken at primary tumor resection. TCRdb called the 5' RACE reads again in MiXCR, with one record for every CDR3 protein. The sample has tens of thousands of distinct CDR3 sequences; under 8.5% are singletons. This sample comprised PBMCs, obtained at surgery. The origin of the receptors is a female donor with early-stage non-small cell lung cancer.

This clonotype was counted ten times or more. The rearrangement uses TRBV3-1 and TRBJ2-2, with 12 nucleotides matching TRBD1. The CDR3 extends over 16 amino acids. Germline CDR1 and CDR2: LGHDT and YNNKEL (reference sequence). The J segment lost 7 bases and the V segment lost 3 bases, leaving 6 bases of the junction unmatched. CDR3 nucleotides: TGTGCCAGCAGCCATGCGGGACAGGGGGCAGGCGGGGAGCTGTTTTTT. Residues: CASSHAGQGAGGELFF. The whole variable domain, remainder taken from reference TRBV3-1 and TRBJ2-2, is DTAVSQTPKYLVTQMGNDKSIKCEQNLGHDTMYWYKQDSKKFLKIMFSYNNKELIINETVPNRFSPKSPDKAHLNLHINSLELGDSAVYFCASSHAGQGAGGELFFGEGSRLTVL.

There are many counts of this clonotype. V is TRBV19 and J is TRBJ2-2; D may be TRBD2 (5 bases). The V and J ends lost 3 bases and 8 bases respectively, with 13 bases between them. The CDR3 has 14 residues. The germline V gene encodes CDR1 LNHDA and CDR2 SQIVND (reference sequence). As DNA, the CDR3 is TGTGCCAGTAGTATGTACGGGGTTCAAGGGGAGCTGTTTTTT. This sequence encodes CASSMYGVQGELFF.

There are many counts of this clonotype. CDR3 coding DNA: TGTGCCAGCAGCTTGGAAGGGCTAGCCGCCTACGAGCAGTACTTC. Protein product: CASSLEGLAAYEQYF. The rearrangement joins TRBV27 to TRBJ2-7; D may be TRBD2 (5 bases). The V end was cut by 6 bases, the J end by 2 bases, with 17 bases between. This CDR3 has 15 amino acids. Germline lookup yields CDR1 MNHEY and CDR2 SMNVEV (reference sequence).

This clonotype was detected many times. The J gene is TRBJ1-6, the V gene TRBV7-3, with a weak D call TRBD1 (6 bases). Deletions cut 3 bases from V and 6 bases from J, with 9 bases between. The CDR3 contains 14 residues. The V gene's germline CDR1 is SGHTA and CDR2 FQGTGA. The chain's CDR3 is CASSLDRPNSPLHF. Written as DNA, the CDR3 is TGTGCCAGCAGCTTGGACAGACCTAATTCACCCCTCCACTTT.

This clonotype was detected only a few times. The genes are TRBV20-1 and TRBJ2-5; the match to TRBD2 covers 10 bases. This CDR3 spans 14 amino acids. The V segment lost 1 base and the J segment 4 bases; nucleotides outside the gene matches: 3. CDR1 DFQATT and CDR2 SNEGSKA come from the germline V gene (reference sequence). The CDR3 loop reads CSARVASGGETQYF. In nucleotides, the CDR3 is TGCAGTGCTAGAGTTGCTAGCGGGGGAGAGACCCAGTACTTC.

The chain employs TRBV10-3 and TRBJ2-4; either TRBD1 or TRBD2 may supply D (5 bases each). The CDR3 spans 14 residues. V was clipped by 3 bases and J by 9 bases, with 15 bases between them. Germline CDR1 and CDR2: ENHRY and SYGVKD. In DNA form, the CDR3 reads TGTGCCATCAGTGATTCGGGGCGGGCGGTCATTCAGTACTTC. Protein product: CAISDSGRAVIQYF.

This clonotype was observed a few times. The chain recombines TRBV2 with TRBJ2-7; no firm D call. The CDR3 has 12 residues. The germline gives CDR1 SNHLY, CDR2 FYNNEI. With 6 bases removed from V and 5 bases from J, the gap between germline ends came to 11 bases. The CDR3 bases are TGTGCCAGCAGCCCCACGGGTCACGAGCAGTACTTC. As protein: CASSPTGHEQYF.

This clonotype was seen repeatedly, ten times or more. The gene calls are TRBV20-1 and TRBJ2-7; the D gene is possibly TRBD1 (5 bases). This CDR3 comprises 15 residues. V lost 0 bases and J 4 bases, leaving 16 bases between the germline ends. From germline, CDR1 is DFQATT and CDR2 SNEGSKA (reference sequence). The CDR3 DNA is TGCAGTGCTAGAGATCGACAGAGTAATGGATACGAGCAGTACTTC. Translating gives CSARDRQSNGYEQYF.

This clonotype occurred many times. The junction differs from germline at one of its ends, possibly a read error. The J gene is TRBJ2-2, the V gene TRBV5-1, with D unclear. This CDR3 is built from 13 residues. In germline, CDR1 is SGHRS, CDR2 YFSETQ. The CDR3 region is CASSLSTPGELFF. CDR3 DNA: TGCGCCAGCAGCTTGAGCACCCCCGGAGAGCTGTTTTTT.

There are many counts of this clonotype. V gene TRBV20-1 combines with J gene TRBJ2-7; D perhaps matches TRBD1 (6 bases). The CDR3 covers 13 residues. Germline CDR1 reads DFQATT; CDR2 reads SNEGSKA (reference sequence). V dropped 6 bases and J dropped 7 bases, with 19 bases sitting between them. CDR3 residues: CSAEGDTMDEQYF. The CDR3 DNA is TGCAGTGCCGAGGGGGACACTATGGATGAGCAGTACTTC.

This clonotype was seen a handful of times. The chain links TRBV5-1 to TRBJ1-2; D unresolved. The V end was cut by 0 bases, the J end by 2 bases, with 8 bases between. The length of the CDR3 is 14 residues. Germline CDR1 is SGHRS and CDR2 is YFSETQ. DNA for the CDR3: TGCGCCAGCAGCTTGGATCCTGGGAACTATGGCTACACCTTC. This gives the protein CASSLDPGNYGYTF.

At least ten counts were recorded for this clonotype. V and J are TRBV28 and TRBJ2-7, with 7 bases that match TRBD1. The CDR3 contains 13 residues. J gave up 3 bases and V 4 bases, and 3 bases lay outside the gene matches. CDR1 is MDHEN, CDR2 SYDVKM, per germline. The CDR3: CASSSRQGYEQYF. CDR3 nucleotides: TGTGCCAGCAGTTCTAGACAGGGCTACGAGCAGTACTTC.

There are many counts of this clonotype. This chain links TRBV12-3 or TRBV12-4 with TRBJ1-6; D may be TRBD1 (5 bases). This CDR3 spans 16 amino acids. Trimming removed 0 bases from V and 7 bases from J, with 13 bases in between. The CDR3 DNA sequence: TGTGCCAGCAGTTTAGCCACCGGGACTCTAAATTCACCCCTCCACTTT. It specifies CASSLATGTLNSPLHF.

The chain carries TRBV29-1 and TRBJ1-2, with TRBD1 as a possible D gene (6 bases). This CDR3 is built from 12 residues. Trimming took off 7 bases at V and 4 bases at J, with 13 bases between the two ends. Germline values: CDR1 SQVTM, CDR2 ANQGSEA. In DNA form, the CDR3 reads TGCAGCGCTCACAGGGTACTCTATGGCTACACCTTC. Encoded protein: CSAHRVLYGYTF.

This clonotype was found many times. This chain joins TRBV18 and TRBJ2-1, with D possibly being TRBD2 (7 bases). Germline V gives CDR1 KGHSH, CDR2 LQKENI. Trimming took 3 bases from V and 7 from J, leaving 22 bases between them. CDR3 length: 17 residues. CDR3 DNA: TGTGCCAGCTCACCTTCCCCTAGCGGAGGGGGATATAATGAGCAGTTCTTC. Its translation: CASSPSPSGGGYNEQFF.

The table lists this clonotype with many counts. The rearrangement uses TRBV3-1 and TRBJ2-7; 7 nucleotides align to TRBD2. The CDR3 spans 14 residues. Germline V lookup: CDR1 LGHDT, CDR2 YNNKEL (reference sequence). The V segment lost 1 base and the J segment 6 bases; nucleotides outside the gene matches: 6. The CDR3 nucleotides are TGTGCCAGCAGCCAAGTGTCTGGCGGGAGCGAGCAGTACTTC. The encoded protein is CASSQVSGGSEQYF.

This clonotype was seen many times. CDR3 sequence reads: CASSLLAGTSEQFF. The DNA for the CDR3 is TGTGCCAGCAGCTTACTAGCGGGAACGAGTGAGCAGTTCTTC. This chain joins TRBV7-2 and TRBJ2-1, with 9 bases identical to TRBD2. CDR1 is SGHTA, CDR2 FQGNSA, per germline. This CDR3 contains 14 residues. The V and J ends lost 2 bases and 9 bases, in that order; junction bases with no gene match: 5.

Many counts were recorded for this clonotype. The gene calls are TRBV20-1 and TRBJ1-4; a possible D gene is TRBD1 (5 bases). CDR1 is DFQATT, CDR2 SNEGSKA, per germline (reference sequence). Trimming left V 2 bases short and J 5 bases short, with 9 bases between. CDR3 length equals 13 residues. CDR3 coding DNA: TGCAGTGCTAGACGGGACTTCAATGAAAAACTGTTTTTT. Translating it yields CSARRDFNEKLFF.

The sample holds many counts of this clonotype. The chain is built from TRBV7-6 and TRBJ2-5; TRBD1 matches at 9 bases. The germline V gene has CDR1 SGHVS and CDR2 FNYEAQ. The CDR3 covers 13 residues. V lost 1 base, J lost 8 bases, and 2 bases stayed unmatched. The CDR3 bases are TGTGCCAGCAGCTTAGGGGGACAGGGCACCCAGTACTTC. Translating gives CASSLGGQGTQYF.

Only a few counts were recorded for this clonotype. The DNA for the CDR3 is TGCGCCAGCAGCTTGGCAACGGCGGGGGGCTACACCTTC. It yields the protein CASSLATAGGYTF. V and J are TRBV5-1 and TRBJ1-2; D not resolved. The CDR3 has 13 residues. V shed 0 bases and J shed 8 bases, with 11 bases lying between them. CDR1 is SGHRS and CDR2 is YFSETQ in the germline V gene.

This chain uses TRBV21-1 with TRBJ2-5; the table's TRBD2 call for D was not verified on the DNA. TRBV21-1 is tagged as a pseudogene. The CDR3 extends over 17 amino acids. Written as DNA, the CDR3 is TGTGCCAGCAGCAACGATCCGGGACTACTGAAAGAAGAGACCCAGTACTTC. This gives the protein CASSNDPGLLKEETQYF.

This clonotype has just a few counts. The chain employs TRBV6-1 and TRBJ2-1; a weak D match, TRBD2 (5 bases). CDR3 length: 14 amino acids. Per the germline V gene, CDR1 is MNHNS and CDR2 is SASEGT. Trimming shortened V by 6 bases and J by 6 bases, and 15 bases separated the two germline ends. CDR3: CASSEDFTPNEQFF. DNA for the CDR3: TGTGCCAGCAGCGAGGACTTTACGCCCAATGAGCAGTTCTTC.

This clonotype was detected a few times. The V gene is TRBV20-1, the J gene TRBJ2-3; D may be TRBD1 (6 bases). This CDR3 comprises 12 residues. V was pared by 4 bases and J by 4 bases, with 9 bases between. Germline V gene data show CDR1 as DFQATT and CDR2 as SNEGSKA (reference sequence). The CDR3 spells CSAIQGSDTQYF. The CDR3 DNA follows: TGCAGTGCTATACAGGGCTCAGATACGCAGTATTTT.

This clonotype was recorded many times. J is TRBJ2-7 and V is TRBV20-1; a weak D match, TRBD1 (5 bases). Germline V lookup: CDR1 DFQATT, CDR2 SNEGSKA (reference sequence). V was shortened by 3 bases and J by 0 bases, with 9 bases between the two germline ends. CDR3 size: 13 residues. In nucleotides, the CDR3 is TGCAGTGCTAGCGACAGCTACTCCTACGAGCAGTACTTC. It encodes CSASDSYSYEQYF.

This clonotype occurred many times. V usage is TRBV5-6 and J usage is TRBJ2-7; D is ambiguous. This CDR3 spans 14 amino acids. Germline values: CDR1 SGHDT, CDR2 YYEEEE. Trimming removed 5 bases from V and 3 bases from J, with 15 bases in between. Written as DNA, the CDR3 is TGTGCCAGCAGAGCTTTCCCGACGGGCTACGAGCAGTACTTC. As protein: CASRAFPTGYEQYF.